The clone carrying this TCR beta chain was picked up a small number of times. Its antigen remains unknown. This may be a read error: a much more frequent sequence differs by one nucleotide. Amplification yielded TCR beta CDR3 regions, with RNA transcripts as the source. During a first-round RT-PCR of the TCR CDR3, the HTBI primer set was used. TCRdb re-analysed the multiplex PCR reads in MiXCR, keeping a single row per CDR3 protein. The sample lists about 480,000 distinct CDR3 sequences, around an eighth occurring once. Hyperthyroidism, newly diagnosed and lasting under 2 months, affected patients aged 18 to 65. Patients having uncontrolled infection, another autoimmune disease, pregnancy or lactation were not included. The data belong to a study of T cells in Graves' hyperthyroidism and ophthalmopathy. Whole-study results and caveats: Stable hyperthyroidism was told apart from ophthalmopathy by a model built on 13 V-J features.

Germline loops: CDR1 MNHGY, CDR2 SVAAGI. The ends were cut back, 3 bases at V and 4 bases at J, with 12 bases in the middle. CDR3 length: 14 residues. The clonotype comes from a woman under 30 with Graves' hyperthyroidism. This chain connects TRBV6-9 to TRBJ2-5; D is ambiguous. Sequenced sample: blood. The CDR3 loop reads CASSYVAVRETQYF. The CDR3 coding sequence is TGTGCCAGCAGTTACGTGGCAGTGAGAGAGACCCAGTACTTC.